One T cell receptor beta chain is described in this entry. This sample stems from a study of blood T cell repertoires in COVID-19. Background on the study: Specimens from acute and convalescent COVID-19 originated in the United States, Italy and Spain.

Original analysis: Nucleated cell counts were estimated from reference gene primer amplification. The table came from immunoSEQ multiplex PCR; TCRdb's copy has only in-frame clones and leaves some out. That table supplies the V and J calls and clone size; D and trimming were determined from the DNA. The data contain roughly 280,000 clones, 80% to 90% of them singletons. V was trimmed by 5 bases and J by 3 bases, leaving 14 bases between them. Per germline, CDR1 SGHAT and CDR2 FQNNGV. The CDR3 consists of 14 residues. Sequencing was performed on peripheral blood. This chain links TRBV11-2 with TRBJ2-7; possible D gene TRBD1, 6 bases. This receptor was taken from a young man with active or convalescent COVID-19. This chain's CDR3 is CASSPGAGLYEQYF. CDR3 in DNA: TGTGCCAGCAGCCCAGGGGCTGGACTCTACGAGCAGTACTTC.